This TCR beta chain was retrieved from a study of blood T cell repertoires in COVID-19. Background on the study: Whether acute or convalescent, the COVID-19 samples came from the United States, Italy and Spain. T cells, B-cell-depleted T cells, or PBMCs supplied cDNA or gDNA.

Measured with immunoSEQ multiplex PCR; TCRdb has only the in-frame clones, and not every one. The data show about 300,000 clones, about 91% seen once. CDR1 and CDR2 (germline): MNHEY, SVGAGI. The CDR3 is made up of 13 amino acids. V dropped 6 bases and J dropped 5 bases, with 13 bases sitting between them. This TCR was sampled from a woman aged 30 to 39 who had recovered from COVID-19. The sequencing sample was made of peripheral blood. The chain employs TRBV6-5 and TRBJ2-5, with D perhaps matching TRBD2 (6 bases). The CDR3 DNA follows: TGTGCCAGCAGCCCCACTCGGGGGGAGACCCAGTACTTC. As protein: CASSPTRGETQYF.